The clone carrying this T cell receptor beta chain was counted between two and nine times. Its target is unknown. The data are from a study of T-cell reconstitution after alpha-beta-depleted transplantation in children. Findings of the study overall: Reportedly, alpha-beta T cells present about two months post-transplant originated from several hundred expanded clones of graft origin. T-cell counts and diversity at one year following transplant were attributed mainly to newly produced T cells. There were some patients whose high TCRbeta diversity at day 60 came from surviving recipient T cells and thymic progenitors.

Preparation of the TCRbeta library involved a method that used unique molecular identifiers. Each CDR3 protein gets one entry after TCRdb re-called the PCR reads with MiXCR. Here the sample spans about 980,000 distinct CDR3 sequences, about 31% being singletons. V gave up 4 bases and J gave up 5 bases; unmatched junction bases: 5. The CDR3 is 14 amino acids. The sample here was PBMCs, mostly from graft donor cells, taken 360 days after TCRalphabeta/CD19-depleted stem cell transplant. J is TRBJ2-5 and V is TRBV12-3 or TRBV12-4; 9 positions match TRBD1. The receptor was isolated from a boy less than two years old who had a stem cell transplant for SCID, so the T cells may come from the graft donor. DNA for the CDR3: TGTGCCAGCAGTTGGGACAGGGTGGAGGAGACCCAGTACTTC. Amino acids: CASSWDRVEETQYF.